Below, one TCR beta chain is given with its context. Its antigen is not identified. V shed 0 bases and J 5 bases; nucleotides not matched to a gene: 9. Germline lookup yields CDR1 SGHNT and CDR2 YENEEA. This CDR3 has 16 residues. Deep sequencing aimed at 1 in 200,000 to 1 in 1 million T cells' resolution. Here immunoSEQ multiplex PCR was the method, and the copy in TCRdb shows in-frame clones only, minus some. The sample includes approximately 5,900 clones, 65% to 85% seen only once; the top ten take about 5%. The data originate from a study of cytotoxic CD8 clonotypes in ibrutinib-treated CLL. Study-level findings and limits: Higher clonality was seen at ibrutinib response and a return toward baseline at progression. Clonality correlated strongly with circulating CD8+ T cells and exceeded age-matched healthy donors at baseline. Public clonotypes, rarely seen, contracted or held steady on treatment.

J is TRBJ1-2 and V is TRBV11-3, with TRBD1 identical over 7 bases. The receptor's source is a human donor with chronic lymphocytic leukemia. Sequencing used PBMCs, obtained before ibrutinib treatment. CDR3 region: CASSLEATGFNYGYTF. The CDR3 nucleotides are TGTGCCAGCAGCTTAGAAGCGACAGGGTTTAATTATGGCTACACCTTC.